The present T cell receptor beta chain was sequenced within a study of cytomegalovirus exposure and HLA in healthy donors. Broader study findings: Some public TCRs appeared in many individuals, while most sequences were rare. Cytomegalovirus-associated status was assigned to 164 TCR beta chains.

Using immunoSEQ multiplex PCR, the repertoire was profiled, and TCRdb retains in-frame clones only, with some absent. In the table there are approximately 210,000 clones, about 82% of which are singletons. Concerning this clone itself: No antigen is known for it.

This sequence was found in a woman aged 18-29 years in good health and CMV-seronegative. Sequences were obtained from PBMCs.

CDR3 nucleotide sequence: TGTGCCAGCAGTTCCCGGACAGGGAATAGCAATCAGCCCCAGCATTTT. Its translation is CASSSRTGNSNQPQHF. The J gene is TRBJ1-5, the V gene TRBV27, with 8 bases fitting TRBD1. Germline lookup yields CDR1 MNHEY and CDR2 SMNVEV (reference sequence). The trim removed 4 bases at V and 0 bases at J, leaving 5 bases unmatched. The CDR3 is 16 residues long.